Shown below are 8 T cell receptor beta chains from a single sample sequenced in a study of T-cell memory formation after mild COVID-19. Each CDR3 protein is one row after TCRdb ran MiXCR on the 5' RACE reads. The data hold 350,000 or so distinct CDR3 sequences, with 20% to 25% observed a single time. Material for sequencing was PBMCs or a T cell subset sorted from them (not recorded which). The receptors originated from a man in his late teens or twenties who had mild COVID-19 (a few samples of this study predate the infection). Cell type and time point are not known.

This clonotype has only a few counts. The chain employs TRBV5-1 and TRBJ2-7; 8 bases match TRBD1. CDR3 length: 15 residues. V shed 4 bases, J shed 2 bases, and the junction held 8 bases outside the gene matches. CDR1 and CDR2 (germline): SGHRS, YFSETQ. The CDR3 nucleotides read TGCGCCAGCAGCGTAAACCCGGGACAGGCCTACGAGCAGTACTTC. This gives the protein CASSVNPGQAYEQYF.

V and J are TRBV7-8 and TRBJ2-3; TRBD1 matches 7 bases. V lost 5 bases, J lost 2 bases, and 4 bases stayed unmatched. The germline gives CDR1 SGHVS, CDR2 FQNEAQ. The CDR3 is 14 residues long. Here the CDR3 reads CASSKTGTTDTQYF. CDR3 DNA: TGTGCCAGCAGCAAGACAGGGACCACAGATACGCAGTATTTT.

V and J are TRBV15 and TRBJ2-7; D might be TRBD1 (6 bases). The CDR3 has 13 residues. CDR1 is LNHNV, CDR2 YYDKDF, per germline (reference sequence). Trimming left V 5 bases short and J 7 bases short, with 15 bases between. The CDR3 coding sequence is TGTGCCACCAGCTCCGACTTAGGGGGAGAGCAGTACGTC. Its protein is CATSSDLGGEQYV.

CDR3 in amino acids: CASIAWGALGYTF. The DNA of the CDR3 is TGTGCCAGCATCGCTTGGGGGGCGCTTGGCTACACCTTC. The chain carries TRBV6-1 and TRBJ1-2; D may be TRBD1 (6 bases). The germline V and J ends were trimmed by 7 bases and 7 bases, with 16 bases remaining between them. Germline-derived CDR1 and CDR2 are MNHNS and SASEGT. This CDR3 has 13 residues.

In its sample, this clonotype was seen a few times. CDR3 residues: CASSWGDPGTQYF. The DNA of the CDR3 is TGCGCCAGCAGTTGGGGGGACCCAGGGACCCAGTACTTC. V and J are TRBV5-1 and TRBJ2-5, with D maybe TRBD2 (6 bases). The V and J ends lost 5 bases and 7 bases respectively, with 15 bases between them. The CDR3 has 13 amino acids. Germline loops: CDR1 SGHRS, CDR2 YFSETQ. Based on the CDR3 plus reference TRBV5-1 and TRBJ2-5, the full variable domain is KAGVTQTPRYLIKTRGQQVTLSCSPISGHRSVSWYQQTPGQGLQFLFEYFSETQRNKGNFPGRFSGRQFSNSRSEMNVSTLELGDSALYLCASSWGDPGTQYFGPGTRLLVL.

The chain combines TRBV4-1 with TRBJ2-2; D gene ambiguous. The CDR3 is made up of 17 amino acids. The germline V gene has CDR1 MGHRA and CDR2 YSYEKL. V was clipped by 4 bases and J by 0 bases, with 15 bases between them. The CDR3 protein is CASSPGRAISNTGELFF. The CDR3 DNA reads TGCGCCAGCAGCCCCGGACGGGCCATATCGAACACCGGGGAGCTGTTTTTT.

This chain joins TRBV5-1 and TRBJ2-7; 11 bases map to TRBD1. The CDR3 runs to 15 residues. The ends lost 5 bases at V and 3 bases at J; junction bases unmatched: 7. Per the germline V gene, CDR1 is SGHRS and CDR2 is YFSETQ. The CDR3 sequence: CASRIRDRGVYEQYF. CDR3 sequence (DNA): TGCGCCAGCAGAATCCGGGACAGGGGGGTCTACGAGCAGTACTTC.

This clonotype has a handful of counts. This chain joins TRBV14 and TRBJ2-3; D not resolved. V was trimmed by 1 base and J by 0 bases, leaving 5 bases between them. The CDR3 is 14 amino acids. Germline CDR1 reads SGHDN; CDR2 reads FVKESK. For the CDR3, the DNA is TGTGCCAGCAGCCAAGCCGGGAGCACAGATACGCAGTATTTT. Amino acids: CASSQAGSTDTQYF.